This entry lists 9 T cell receptor beta chains sequenced from one sample in a study of shared clonotypes between healthy human individuals. Clones were sequenced by immunoSEQ multiplex PCR, and TCRdb holds only the in-frame ones, with some missing. Counted here are 950,000 to 1,200,000 clones, roughly 80% occurring once; the ten biggest clones make up 0.89%. The sequenced sample was memory CD4+ T cells from PBMCs. The subset here: CD45RA-negative fraction. All receptors come from a man between 18 and 35 years old in good health. Some clones in this sample may be carry-over from other donors' samples.

In its sample, this clone was seen a few times. This chain uses TRBV7-6 with TRBJ1-5; a possible D gene is TRBD1 (6 bases). The V gene's germline CDR1 is SGHVS and CDR2 FNYEAQ. The length of the CDR3 is 14 residues. V was clipped by 5 bases and J by 2 bases, with 10 bases between them. The DNA for the CDR3 is TGTGCCAGCAGCCGGACAGTAGGCAATCAGCCCCAGCATTTT. Translation gives CASSRTVGNQPQHF.

The chain uses TRBV27 and TRBJ1-3, with TRBD1 as a possible D gene (5 bases). V was cut by 7 bases and J by 1 base, with 11 bases left in between. The CDR3 length is 14 residues. The germline V gene encodes CDR1 MNHEY and CDR2 SMNVEV (reference sequence). The DNA of the CDR3 is TGTGCCAGCACGCCGAACAGGTCTGGAAACACCATATATTTT. Translated, it gives CASTPNRSGNTIYF.

The rearrangement uses TRBV7-6 and TRBJ2-2; a possible D gene is TRBD1 (5 bases). The length of the CDR3 is 17 residues. V was pared by 5 bases and J by 6 bases, with 22 bases between. CDR1 SGHVS and CDR2 FNYEAQ come from the germline V gene. This chain's CDR3 is CASSPTSDIRGAGELFF. CDR3 coding DNA: TGTGCCAGCAGCCCTACATCAGATATAAGGGGTGCCGGGGAGCTGTTTTTT.

The CDR3 coding sequence is TGTGCCAGCTCACCAGCACAGGGGATGAACACTGAAGCTTTCTTT. Amino acids: CASSPAQGMNTEAFF. This chain links TRBV18 with TRBJ1-1; 7 nucleotides align to TRBD1. Germline CDR1 is KGHSH and CDR2 is LQKENI. Trimming took 2 bases from V and 0 from J; bases not matched to a gene: 3. The CDR3 length is 15 residues.

The chain has TRBV28 and TRBJ1-4; D gene ambiguous. The germline V gene encodes CDR1 MDHEN and CDR2 SYDVKM. Trimming left V 3 bases short and J 8 bases short, with 10 bases between. The CDR3 has 13 residues. CDR3 coding DNA: TGTGCCAGCAGTTTTCTGGTTGGGGAAAAACTGTTTTTT. Protein sequence: CASSFLVGEKLFF.

The CDR3 loop is CASSGDLTGELFF. The CDR3 DNA is TGTGCCAGCAGCGGGGACCTCACCGGGGAGCTGTTTTTT. The chain recombines TRBV9 with TRBJ2-2; D is tentatively TRBD1 or TRBD2 (5 bases each). CDR3 size: 13 residues. Trimming stripped 3 bases from V and 4 bases from J, with 7 bases between. Germline V CDR1 and CDR2: SGDLS, YYNGEE.

This clone showed up just a few times. This chain links TRBV9 with TRBJ2-2; D possibly corresponds to TRBD1 (6 bases). The germline V gene has CDR1 SGDLS and CDR2 YYNGEE. The V end was cut by 3 bases, the J end by 7 bases, with 10 bases between. The CDR3 is 13 amino acids. The CDR3 sequence is CASSATGFGELFF. The CDR3 DNA is TGTGCCAGCAGCGCTACAGGGTTCGGGGAGCTGTTTTTT.

The rearrangement uses TRBV2 and TRBJ1-1; the D is unclear. The length of the CDR3 is 13 residues. Per germline, CDR1 SNHLY and CDR2 FYNNEI. Trimming cost V 6 bases and J 0 bases, with 8 bases left between them. CDR3 amino acids: CASRSQMNTEAFF. DNA of the CDR3: TGTGCCAGCAGGTCCCAAATGAACACTGAAGCTTTCTTT.

The rearrangement joins TRBV5-8 to TRBJ2-1, with D hard to call. Germline CDR1 and CDR2: SGHTS and YDEGEE. The CDR3 spans 15 residues. Trimming removed 1 base from V and 0 bases from J, with 8 bases in between. The CDR3 DNA follows: TGTGCCAGCAGCTTGCGTGGCTTCTCCTACAATGAGCAGTTCTTC. Residues: CASSLRGFSYNEQFF. The variable domain in full, completed from reference TRBV5-8 and TRBJ2-1, reads EAGVTQSPTHLIKTRGQQATLRCSPISGHTSVYWYQQALGLGLQFLLWYDEGEERNRGNFPPRFSGRQFPNYSSELNVNALELEDSALYLCASSLRGFSYNEQFFGPGTRLTVL.